The clone carrying this TCR beta chain was observed many times. What it recognizes is unknown. In TCRdb, the reads were re-called with MiXCR into one record per CDR3 protein. The data hold over 450,000 distinct CDR3 sequences, with around 10% observed a single time. This sample is drawn from a study of T cell repertoires in cytomegalovirus infection. Study details: Public TCR beta signatures indicated both CMV infection and matching HLA type.

Findings and caveats of the study: Clonotypes of TCR beta that were HLA-C-restricted and CMV-specific dominated the ex vivo response. Frequencies of public TCR beta families were cumulated, and this identified carriers of CMV plus the relevant HLA.

Germline CDR1 is MDHEN and CDR2 is SYDVKM. The length of the CDR3 is 17 residues. Trimming left V 8 bases short and J 0 bases short, with 20 bases between. The sequencing sample was made of PBMCs. The origin of this receptor is a human donor in good health (CMV status not recorded). Some clones in this sample may be carry-over from other donors' samples. This rearrangement joins TRBV28 to TRBJ1-5; D gene uncertain. CDR3 nucleotides: TGTGCCAGCGTATATTCCTCGGCGGGGAGTAGCAATCAGCCCCAGCATTTT. This gives the protein CASVYSSAGSSNQPQHF.